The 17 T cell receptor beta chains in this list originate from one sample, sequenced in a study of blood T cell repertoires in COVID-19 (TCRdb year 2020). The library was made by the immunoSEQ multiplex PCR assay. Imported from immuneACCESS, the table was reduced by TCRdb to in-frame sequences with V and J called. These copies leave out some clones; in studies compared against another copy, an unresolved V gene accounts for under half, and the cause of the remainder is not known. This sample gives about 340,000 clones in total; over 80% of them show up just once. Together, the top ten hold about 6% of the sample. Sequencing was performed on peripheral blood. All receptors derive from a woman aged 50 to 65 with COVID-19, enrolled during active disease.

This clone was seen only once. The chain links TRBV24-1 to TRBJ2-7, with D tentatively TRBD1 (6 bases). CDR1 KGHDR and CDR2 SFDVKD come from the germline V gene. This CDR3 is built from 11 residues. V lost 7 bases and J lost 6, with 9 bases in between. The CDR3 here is CATSQGFEQYF. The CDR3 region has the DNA TGTGCCACCAGCCAGGGGTTCGAGCAGTACTTC.

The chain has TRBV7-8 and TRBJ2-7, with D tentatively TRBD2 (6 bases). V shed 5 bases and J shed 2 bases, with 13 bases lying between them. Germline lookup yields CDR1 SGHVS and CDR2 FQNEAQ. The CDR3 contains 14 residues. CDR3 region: CASSTRGGAYEQYF. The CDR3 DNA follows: TGTGCCAGCAGCACCCGAGGAGGGGCCTACGAGCAGTACTTC.

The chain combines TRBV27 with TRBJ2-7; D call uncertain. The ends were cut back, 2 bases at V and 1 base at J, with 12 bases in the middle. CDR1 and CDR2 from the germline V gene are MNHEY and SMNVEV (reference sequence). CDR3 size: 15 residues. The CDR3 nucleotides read TGTGCCAGCAGTTTAGGAGACCAACCTTCCTACGAGCAGTACTTC. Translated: CASSLGDQPSYEQYF.

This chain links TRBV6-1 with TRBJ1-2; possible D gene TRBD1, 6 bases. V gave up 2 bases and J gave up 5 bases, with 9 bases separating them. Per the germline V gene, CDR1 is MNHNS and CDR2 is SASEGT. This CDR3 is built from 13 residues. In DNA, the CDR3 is TGTGCCAGCAGTGAAAGGACAGCATATGGCTACACCTTC. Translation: CASSERTAYGYTF.

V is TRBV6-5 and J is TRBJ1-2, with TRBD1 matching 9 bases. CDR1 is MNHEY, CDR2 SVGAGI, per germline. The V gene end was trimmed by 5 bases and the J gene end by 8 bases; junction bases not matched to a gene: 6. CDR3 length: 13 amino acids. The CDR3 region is CASSTGQGRGYTF. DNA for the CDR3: TGTGCCAGCAGTACCGGACAGGGGAGAGGCTACACCTTC.

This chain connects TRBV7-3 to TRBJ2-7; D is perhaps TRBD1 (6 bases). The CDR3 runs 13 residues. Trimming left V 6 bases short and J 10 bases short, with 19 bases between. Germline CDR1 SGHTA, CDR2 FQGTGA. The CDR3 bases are TGTGCCAGCAGACAACAACAGGGTTCCCTCCAGTACTTC. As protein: CASRQQQGSLQYF. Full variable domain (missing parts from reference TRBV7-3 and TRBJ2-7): GAGVSQTPSNKVTEKGKYVELRCDPISGHTALYWYRQSLGQGPEFLIYFQGTGAADDSGLPNDRFFAVRPEGSVSTLKIQRTERGDSAVYLCASRQQQGSLQYFGPGTRLTVT.

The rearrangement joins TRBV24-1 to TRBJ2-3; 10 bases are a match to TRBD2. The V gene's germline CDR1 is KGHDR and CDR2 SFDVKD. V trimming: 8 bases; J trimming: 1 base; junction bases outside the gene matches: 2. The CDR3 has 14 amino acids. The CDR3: CATMGTSGTDTQYF. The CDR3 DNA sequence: TGTGCCACCATGGGGACTAGCGGCACAGATACGCAGTATTTT.

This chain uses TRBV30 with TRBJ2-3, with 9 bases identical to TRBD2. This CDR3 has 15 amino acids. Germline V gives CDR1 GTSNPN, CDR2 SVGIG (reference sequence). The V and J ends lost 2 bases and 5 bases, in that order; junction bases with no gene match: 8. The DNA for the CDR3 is TGTGCCTGGAGTCCCCCGGGACTAGCATTAGATACGCAGTATTTT. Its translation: CAWSPPGLALDTQYF.

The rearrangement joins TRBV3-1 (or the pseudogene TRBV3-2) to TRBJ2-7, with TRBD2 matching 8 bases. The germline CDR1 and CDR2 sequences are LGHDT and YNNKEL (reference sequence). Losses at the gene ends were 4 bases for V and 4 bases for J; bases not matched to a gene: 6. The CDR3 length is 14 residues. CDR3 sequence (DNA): TGTGCCAGCAGCCTAGCGGGACCACAGTACGAGCAGTACTTC. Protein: CASSLAGPQYEQYF.

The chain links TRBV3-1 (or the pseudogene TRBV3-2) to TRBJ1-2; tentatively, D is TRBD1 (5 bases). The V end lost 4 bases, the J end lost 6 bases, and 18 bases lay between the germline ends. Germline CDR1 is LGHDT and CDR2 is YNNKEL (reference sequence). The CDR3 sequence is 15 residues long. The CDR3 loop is CASSRSLAGGNGYTF. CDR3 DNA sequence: TGTGCCAGCAGCCGAAGTCTCGCTGGGGGGAATGGCTACACCTTC.

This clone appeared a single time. DNA for the CDR3: TGTGCCACCCCTTCTACCCCGTACGAGCAGTACTTC. Translated: CATPSTPYEQYF. The chain carries TRBV24-1 and TRBJ2-7; no firm D call. The CDR3 covers 12 residues. V was trimmed by 9 bases and J by 4 bases, leaving 12 bases between them. CDR1 KGHDR and CDR2 SFDVKD come from the germline V gene.

CDR3 residues: CASSRQGRGPQHF. In DNA form, the CDR3 reads TGTGCCAGCAGTCGACAGGGGCGGGGGCCCCAGCATTTT. The rearrangement links TRBV6-5 to TRBJ1-5; 8 bases fit TRBD1. In germline, CDR1 is MNHEY, CDR2 SVGAGI. The CDR3 spans 13 residues. Unmatched junction bases numbered 6, after V lost 5 bases and J lost 9 bases.

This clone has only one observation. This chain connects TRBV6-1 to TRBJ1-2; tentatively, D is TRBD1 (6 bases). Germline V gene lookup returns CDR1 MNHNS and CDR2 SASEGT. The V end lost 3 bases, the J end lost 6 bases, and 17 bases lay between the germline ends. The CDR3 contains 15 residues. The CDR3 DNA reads TGTGCCAGCAGTGATTGGGGGGGCCAAGCGGATGGCTACACCTTC. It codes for CASSDWGGQADGYTF.

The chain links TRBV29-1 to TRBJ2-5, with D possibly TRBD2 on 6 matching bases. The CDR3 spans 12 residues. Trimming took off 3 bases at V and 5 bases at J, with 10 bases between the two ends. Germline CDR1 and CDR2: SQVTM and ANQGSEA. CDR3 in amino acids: CSVDSLAETQYF. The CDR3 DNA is TGCAGCGTTGATTCTCTAGCGGAGACCCAGTACTTC. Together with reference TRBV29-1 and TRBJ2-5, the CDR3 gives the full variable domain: SAVISQKPSRDICQRGTSLTIQCQVDSQVTMMFWYRQQPGQSLTLIATANQGSEATYESGFVIDKFPISRPNLTFSTLTVSNMSPEDSSIYLCSVDSLAETQYFGPGTRLLVL.

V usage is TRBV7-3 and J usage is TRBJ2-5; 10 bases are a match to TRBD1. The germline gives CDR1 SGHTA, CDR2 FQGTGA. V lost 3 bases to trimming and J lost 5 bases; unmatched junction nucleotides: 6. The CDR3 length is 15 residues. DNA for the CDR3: TGTGCCAGCAGCTTTCTGGGACAGGGGTGGGAGACCCAGTACTTC. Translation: CASSFLGQGWETQYF. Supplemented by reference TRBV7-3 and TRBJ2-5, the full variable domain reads GAGVSQTPSNKVTEKGKYVELRCDPISGHTALYWYRQSLGQGPEFLIYFQGTGAADDSGLPNDRFFAVRPEGSVSTLKIQRTERGDSAVYLCASSFLGQGWETQYFGPGTRLLVL.

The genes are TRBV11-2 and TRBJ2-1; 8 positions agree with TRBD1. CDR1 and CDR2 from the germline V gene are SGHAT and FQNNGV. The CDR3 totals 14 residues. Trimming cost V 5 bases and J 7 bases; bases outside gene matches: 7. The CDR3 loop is CASSLRWTGNEQFF. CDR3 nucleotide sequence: TGTGCCAGCAGCCTTAGATGGACAGGGAATGAGCAGTTCTTC.

CDR3 in amino acids: CASSPDSNYGYTF. The DNA of the CDR3 is TGTGCCAGCAGCCCGGACAGTAACTATGGCTACACCTTC. The V gene is TRBV3-1 (or the pseudogene TRBV3-2), the J gene TRBJ1-2, with a possible D match to TRBD1 (6 bases). The CDR3 length is 13 residues. V gave up 4 bases and J gave up 1 base, with 7 bases separating them. Germline CDR1 and CDR2: LGHDT and YNNKEL (reference sequence).